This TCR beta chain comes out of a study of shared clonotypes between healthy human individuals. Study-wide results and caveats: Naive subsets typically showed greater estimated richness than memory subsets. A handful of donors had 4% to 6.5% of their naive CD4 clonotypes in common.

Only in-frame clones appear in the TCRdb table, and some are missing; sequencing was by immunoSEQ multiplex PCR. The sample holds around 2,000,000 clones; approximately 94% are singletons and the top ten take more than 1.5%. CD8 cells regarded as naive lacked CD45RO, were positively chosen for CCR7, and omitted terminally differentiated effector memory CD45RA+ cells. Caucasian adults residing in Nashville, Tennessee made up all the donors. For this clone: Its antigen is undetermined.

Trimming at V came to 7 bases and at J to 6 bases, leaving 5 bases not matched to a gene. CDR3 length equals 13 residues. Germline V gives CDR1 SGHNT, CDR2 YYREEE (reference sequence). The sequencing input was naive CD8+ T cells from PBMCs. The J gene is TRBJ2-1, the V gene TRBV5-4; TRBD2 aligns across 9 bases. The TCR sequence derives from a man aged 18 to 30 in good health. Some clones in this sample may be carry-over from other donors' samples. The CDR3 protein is CASVGLALNEQFF. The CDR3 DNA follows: TGTGCCAGCGTGGGACTAGCCCTCAATGAGCAGTTCTTC.